This T cell receptor beta chain was sequenced during a study of beta chain features in type 1 diabetes. Broader study findings: Researchers report that Type 1 diabetes patients had moderately but significantly shorter TCRB CDR3s across all four CD4+ subsets.

Purities over 95% were achieved in all sorted populations. Since all of the isolated RNA was reverse transcribed, expressed TCRB transcripts were what got sequenced. Libraries were prepared by immunoSEQ multiplex PCR; TCRdb keeps only in-frame clonotypes and omits some of them. The table shows 500,000 to 800,000 clones, with 9.5% to 15% occurring only once. About this clone: Its antigen is currently unknown.

This TCR came from a man aged 25 to 40 with type 1 diabetes. The sample consisted of naive CD4+ T cells from blood.

In DNA form, the CDR3 reads TGCAGCGTTGGCCGGGACGGTGGAAACACCATATATTTT. It codes for CSVGRDGGNTIYF. The chain carries TRBV29-1 and TRBJ1-3, with D perhaps matching TRBD1 (5 bases). CDR3 size: 13 residues. Germline CDR1 SQVTM, CDR2 ANQGSEA. V was shortened by 4 bases and J by 3 bases, with 10 bases between the two germline ends.